The present TCR beta chain was sequenced within a study of T cells in Graves' hyperthyroidism and ophthalmopathy (dated by TCRdb to between 2019 and 2020). At the level of the whole study: Peripheral blood samples were taken at initial diagnosis, before any treatment was given. TCR V-J signatures able to tell the groups apart were searched for in a discovery cohort of 95 or so patients, of whom 43 had Graves' ophthalmopathy and about 55 had stable Graves' hyperthyroidism. Prospective prediction of ophthalmopathy was tested in an independent validation cohort of fewer than 20 hyperthyroidism patients and 15 to 17 patients who later progressed to ophthalmopathy. The 100 discovery patients were randomly split 7:3 into training and test sets. In addition, the study compared T-cell repertoires in thyroid tissue and in blood from roughly six Graves' hyperthyroidism patients. After sampling, hyperthyroidism patients received methimazole starting at 30 mg daily, and ophthalmopathy patients received high-dose intravenous methylprednisolone. The paper reports TCR Vbeta CDR3 sequencing of some 140 peripheral blood samples: under 45 ophthalmopathy, fewer than 80 hyperthyroidism and approximately 17 progressor patients.

V and J are truncated by 0 bases and 8 bases respectively, leaving an intervening sequence of 9 bases. Sequences SGHRS (CDR1) and YFSETQ (CDR2) are obtained from the germline V gene. Including cysteine and phenylalanine, the CDR3 has 13 amino acids. Just CDR3 DNA is preserved here, 39 bases in frame from base 1. Graves' hyperthyroidism was defined as stable when no progression to ophthalmopathy occurred over 18 months of follow-up. Hyperthyroidism patients were aged 18 to 65 years and newly diagnosed, with disease duration of less than 2 months. Patients with uncontrolled infections, other autoimmune diseases, pregnancy or lactation were excluded. Clinical symptoms, serum thyroxine and TRAb, thyroid ultrasound, and orbital computed tomography formed the basis for the diagnoses. PBMCs were isolated from more than 9 ml of fresh peripheral blood by Ficoll-Paque density gradient centrifugation. Total RNA was extracted with Trizol reagent, and quality was checked on an Agilent 2100 Bioanalyzer.

This clonotype was picked up many times. This receptor's antigen is unknown. Base qualities are not recorded, but no much larger clone differs from it by a single base. TCR beta CDR3 regions were amplified from RNA transcripts. The TCR CDR3 was subjected to a first round of RT-PCR using the HTBI primer set and the Qiagen OneStep RT-PCR kit. A second multiplex PCR round built the libraries, followed by size selection and purification. The libraries were sequenced on an Illumina HiSeq2000 using paired-end 100 bp reads. Concerning the study's data processing: Raw data were processed with SOAPnuke, discarding reads with adapters, uncalled bases, mean Phred below 15, or no exact constant-primer or identifier match. COPE v1.2.5 was used to merge the high-quality paired reads, and each unique nucleotide sequence was defined as a clonotype. MiTCR v1.1 was used to align the clonotypes against IMGT TRBV, TRBD and TRBJ reference segments. The analysis included only V-J combinations with a frequency above 0.0001, which together covered more than 98% of the repertoires. A TCS score was defined as the ratio of F50 (clonal expansion) to E x V (chaos), with BLOSUM62-based TCRdist applied between CDR3 peptides within each V-J. Welch's t-statistics and random forest reduced just over 500 V-J features to 13, which were used in a naive Bayes classifier (R e1071). Using fastp trimming at Q25 and MiXCR clonotype assembly, TCRdb reanalyzed the public sequencing data and kept in-frame beta chains. Every distinct CDR3 protein forms one entry, paired with its most common genes and DNA. These V and J calls are TCRdb output, not the study's own analysis. In all, the sample holds some 420,000 distinct CDR3 sequences, and roughly an eighth of those were seen once. 5% to 6.5% of the sample is held by the ten biggest clonotypes.

Here is what the overall study found, with its caveats: Most expanded thyroid clonotypes (frequency above 0.001) were also detected in blood, a finding suggesting that blood repertoires may reflect thyroid immune responses. No statistical method was used to fix the sample size in advance, and group allocation was not hidden from the investigators. In cross-validation, a model built on a 13 V-J signature told ophthalmopathy apart from stable hyperthyroidism with 85% to 90% sensitivity and around 84% specificity, and in testing the same model reached 80%/75%. In validation, progression to ophthalmopathy was predicted by the model with more than 65% sensitivity and roughly 72% specificity, a median of 6.5 months before onset.

The TCR originated in a woman aged 18-29 years with Graves' hyperthyroidism. This receptor chain uses TRBV5-1 and TRBJ2-1; the D segment could be TRBD2, given 7 matching bases. Sequencing used blood. Here is the DNA: TGCGCCAGCAGCTTGGAAGGGGGGGATGAGCAGTTCTTC. Its protein product is CASSLEGGDEQFF.